Reported below is one TCR beta chain. Negative isolation was used for CD8+ and CD4+ T cells and FACS enrichment for TEMRA cells. The authors reverse transcribed 0.5 to 1 ug RNA with random hexamers. With immunoSEQ multiplex PCR, TCR beta CDR3 was amplified across 54 Vbeta and 13 Jbeta. TCRdb called the immunoSEQ multiplex PCR reads again in MiXCR, with one record for every CDR3 protein. The sample consists of about 170,000 distinct CDR3 sequences, 80% to 95% of them appearing once. This entry comes from a study of CD8 T cells in Susac syndrome. Sequencing was carried out using CD4+ T cells from PBMCs. The TCR sequence derives from a human donor with multiple sclerosis.

The CDR3 region is CSGLGQGSVSGANVLTF. The CDR3 nucleotides are TGCAGTGGCCTTGGGCAGGGGAGTGTGTCTGGGGCCAACGTCCTGACTTTC. V gene TRBV20-1 combines with J gene TRBJ2-6, with D perhaps matching TRBD1 (6 bases). From germline, CDR1 is DFQATT and CDR2 SNEGSKA (reference sequence). Between the trimmed V and J ends, which lost 7 bases and 1 base, there was a span of 20 bases. This CDR3 spans 17 amino acids.